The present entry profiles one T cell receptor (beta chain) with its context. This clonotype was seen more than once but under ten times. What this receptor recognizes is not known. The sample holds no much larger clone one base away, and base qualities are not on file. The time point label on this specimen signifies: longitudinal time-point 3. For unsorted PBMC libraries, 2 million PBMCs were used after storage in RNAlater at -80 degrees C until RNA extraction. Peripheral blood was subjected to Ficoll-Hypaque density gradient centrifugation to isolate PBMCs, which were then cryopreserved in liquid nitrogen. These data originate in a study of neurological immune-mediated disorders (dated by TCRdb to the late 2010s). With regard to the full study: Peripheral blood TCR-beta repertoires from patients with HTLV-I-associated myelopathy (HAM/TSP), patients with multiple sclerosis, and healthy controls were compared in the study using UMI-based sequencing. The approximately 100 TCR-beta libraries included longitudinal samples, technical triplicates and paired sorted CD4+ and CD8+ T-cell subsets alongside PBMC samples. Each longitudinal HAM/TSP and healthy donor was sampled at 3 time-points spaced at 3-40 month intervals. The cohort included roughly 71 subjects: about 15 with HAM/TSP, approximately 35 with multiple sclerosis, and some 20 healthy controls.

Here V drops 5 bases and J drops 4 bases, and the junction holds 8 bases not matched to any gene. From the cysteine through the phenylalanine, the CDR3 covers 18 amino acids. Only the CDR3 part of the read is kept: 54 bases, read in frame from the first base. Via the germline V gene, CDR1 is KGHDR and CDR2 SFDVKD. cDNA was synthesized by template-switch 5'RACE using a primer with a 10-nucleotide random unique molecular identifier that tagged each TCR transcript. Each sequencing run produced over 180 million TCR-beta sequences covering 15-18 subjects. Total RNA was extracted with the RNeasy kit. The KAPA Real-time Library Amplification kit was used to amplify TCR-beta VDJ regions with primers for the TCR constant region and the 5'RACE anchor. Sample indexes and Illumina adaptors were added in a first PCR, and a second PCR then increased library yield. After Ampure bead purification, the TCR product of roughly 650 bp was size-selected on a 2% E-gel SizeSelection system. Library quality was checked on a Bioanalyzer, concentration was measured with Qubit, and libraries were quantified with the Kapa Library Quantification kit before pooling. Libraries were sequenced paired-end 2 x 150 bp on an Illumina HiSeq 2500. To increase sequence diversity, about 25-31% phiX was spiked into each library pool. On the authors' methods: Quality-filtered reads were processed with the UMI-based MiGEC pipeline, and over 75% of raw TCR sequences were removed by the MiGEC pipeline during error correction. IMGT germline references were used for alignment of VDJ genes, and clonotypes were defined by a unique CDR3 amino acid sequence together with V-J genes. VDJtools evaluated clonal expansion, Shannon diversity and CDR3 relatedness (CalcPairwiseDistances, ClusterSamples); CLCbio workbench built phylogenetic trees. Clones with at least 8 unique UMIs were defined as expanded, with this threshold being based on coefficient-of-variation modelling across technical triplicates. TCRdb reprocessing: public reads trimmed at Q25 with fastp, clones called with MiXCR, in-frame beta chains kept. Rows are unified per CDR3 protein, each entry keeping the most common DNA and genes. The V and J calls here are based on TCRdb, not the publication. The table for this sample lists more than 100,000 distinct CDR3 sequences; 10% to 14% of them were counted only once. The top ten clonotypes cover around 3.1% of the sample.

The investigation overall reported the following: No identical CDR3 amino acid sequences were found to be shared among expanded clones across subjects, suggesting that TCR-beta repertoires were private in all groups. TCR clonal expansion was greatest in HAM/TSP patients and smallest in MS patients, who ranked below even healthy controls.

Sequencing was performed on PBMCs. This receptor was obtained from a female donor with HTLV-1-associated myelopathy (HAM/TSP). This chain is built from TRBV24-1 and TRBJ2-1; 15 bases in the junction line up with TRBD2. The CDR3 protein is CATSGWTSGGASYNEQFF. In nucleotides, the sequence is TGTGCCACCAGTGGTTGGACTAGCGGGGGGGCTTCGTACAATGAGCAGTTCTTC.